This T cell receptor (beta chain) is from a study of control samples from healthy donors and cancer patients. Libraries were prepared by immunoSEQ multiplex PCR; TCRdb keeps only in-frame clonotypes and omits some of them. The data hold fewer than 95,000 clones, with around nine tenths observed a single time. CDR3 length equals 18 residues. CDR1 is LGHNA and CDR2 is YNFKEQ in the germline V gene. V was clipped by 4 bases and J by 6 bases; unmatched bases: 10. This rearrangement joins TRBV4-2 to TRBJ2-4; 15 bases map to TRBD2. The sequence derives from a young man in good health. The sample comprised blood. The CDR3 sequence is CASSLSWTSGGVRNIQYF. The CDR3 nucleotides are TGTGCCAGCAGCCTCTCCTGGACTAGCGGGGGGGTAAGAAACATTCAGTACTTC.